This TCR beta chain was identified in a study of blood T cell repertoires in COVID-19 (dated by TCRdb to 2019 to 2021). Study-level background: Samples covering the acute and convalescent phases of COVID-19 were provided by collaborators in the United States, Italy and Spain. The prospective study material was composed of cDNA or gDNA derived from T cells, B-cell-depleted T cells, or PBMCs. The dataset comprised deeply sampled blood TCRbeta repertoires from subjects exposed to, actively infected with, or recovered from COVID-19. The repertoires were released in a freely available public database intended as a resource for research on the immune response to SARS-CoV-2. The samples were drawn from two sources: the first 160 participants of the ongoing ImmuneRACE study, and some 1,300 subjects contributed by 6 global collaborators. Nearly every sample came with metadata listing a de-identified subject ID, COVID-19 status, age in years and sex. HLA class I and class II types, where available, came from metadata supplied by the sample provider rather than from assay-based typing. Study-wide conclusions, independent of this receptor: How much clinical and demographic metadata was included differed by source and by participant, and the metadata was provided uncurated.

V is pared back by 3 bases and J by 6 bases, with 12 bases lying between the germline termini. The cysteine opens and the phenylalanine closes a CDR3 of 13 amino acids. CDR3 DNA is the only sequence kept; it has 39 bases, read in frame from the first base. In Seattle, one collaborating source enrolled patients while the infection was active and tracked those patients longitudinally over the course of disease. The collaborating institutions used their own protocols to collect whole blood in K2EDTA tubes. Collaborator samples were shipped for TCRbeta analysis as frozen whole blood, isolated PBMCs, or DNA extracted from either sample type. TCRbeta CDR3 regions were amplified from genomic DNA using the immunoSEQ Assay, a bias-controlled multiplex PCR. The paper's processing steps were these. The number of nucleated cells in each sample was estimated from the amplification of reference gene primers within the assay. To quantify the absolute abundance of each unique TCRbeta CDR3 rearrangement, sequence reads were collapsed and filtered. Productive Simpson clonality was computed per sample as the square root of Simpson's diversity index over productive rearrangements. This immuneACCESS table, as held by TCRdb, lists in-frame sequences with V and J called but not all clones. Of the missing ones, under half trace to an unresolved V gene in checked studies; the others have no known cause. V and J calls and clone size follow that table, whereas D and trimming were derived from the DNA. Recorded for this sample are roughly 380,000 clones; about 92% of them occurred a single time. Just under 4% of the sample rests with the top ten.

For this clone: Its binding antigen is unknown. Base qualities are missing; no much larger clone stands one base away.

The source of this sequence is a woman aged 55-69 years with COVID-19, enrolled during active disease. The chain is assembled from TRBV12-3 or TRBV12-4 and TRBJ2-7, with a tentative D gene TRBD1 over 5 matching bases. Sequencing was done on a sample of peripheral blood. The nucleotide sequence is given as TGTGCCAGCAGTTTTCAGGGTCCGATCGAGCAGTACTTC. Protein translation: CASSFQGPIEQYF.